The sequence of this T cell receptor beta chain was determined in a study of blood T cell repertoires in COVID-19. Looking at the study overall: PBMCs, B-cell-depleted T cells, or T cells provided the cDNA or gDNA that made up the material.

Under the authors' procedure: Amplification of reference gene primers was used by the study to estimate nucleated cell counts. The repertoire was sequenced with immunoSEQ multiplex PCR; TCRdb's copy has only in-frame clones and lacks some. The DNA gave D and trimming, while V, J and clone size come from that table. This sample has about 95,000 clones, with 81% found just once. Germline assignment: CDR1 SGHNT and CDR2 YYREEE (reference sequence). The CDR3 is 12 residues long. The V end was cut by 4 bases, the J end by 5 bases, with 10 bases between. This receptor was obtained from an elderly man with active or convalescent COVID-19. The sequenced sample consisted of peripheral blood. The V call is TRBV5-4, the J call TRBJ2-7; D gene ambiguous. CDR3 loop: CASSPGPDEQYF. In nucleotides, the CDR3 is TGTGCCAGCAGCCCTGGGCCCGACGAGCAGTACTTC. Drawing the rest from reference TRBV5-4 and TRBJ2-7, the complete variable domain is ETGVTQSPTHLIKTRGQQVTLRCSSQSGHNTVSWYQQALGQGPQFIFQYYREEENGRGNFPPRFSGLQFPNYSSELNVNALELDDSALYLCASSPGPDEQYFGPGTRLTVT.